Here is one TCR beta chain with its context. Its antigen remains undetermined. No much larger clone is present one base from it, and per-base qualities are unavailable. Using the deep immunoSEQ assay, multiplex PCR amplified TCR CDR3 regions from genomic DNA. For each cell subset, the extracted genomic DNA was distributed evenly across all wells of several immunoSEQ 96-well plates, and each plate served as one replicate. Each replicate PCR for sorted subsets received roughly 0.2 ug genomic DNA, equal to roughly 30,000 T cell genomes. The purified libraries were quantified using a Qubit 3.0 fluorometer, sized with a Bioanalyzer 2100, and then quantified again using the KAPA Library Quantification kit. Every immunoSEQ 96-well plate was sequenced on a separate single-read 150-cycle Illumina NextSeq 550 flow cell. Per the original workflow: The immunoSEQ output contained only junctional sequences without quality scores, so filtering could not match that applied to full-length reads. Sequences were annotated with PyIR, a Python wrapper for IgBLAST v1.9, using IMGT germline references to assign V/J genes and CDR3. Any read was removed if the V/J assignment was weak (E-value above 1e-6), the CDR3 was missing, or the read contained stop codons, out-of-frame junctions, or ambiguous translated residues. V3J clonotypes were defined as sequences sharing the same inferred V gene, J gene, and CDR3 amino acid sequence. Percentage overlap between repertoires was calculated by dividing the number of shared unique clonotypes by the size of the smaller repertoire. Richness of each repertoire was evaluated using RTK rarefaction, the Chao1 estimator, and Recon v2.1 estimates of unobserved clonotypes. Generation probabilities for all TCRbeta clonotypes obtained by the gDNA method from several donors were computed using OLGA. Drawn from immuneACCESS, this table holds only the in-frame rearrangements with V and J called that TCRdb kept. Clones are partly lost; checked studies trace under half to an unresolved V gene and leave the rest unexplained. D and trimming come from the DNA, and the V and J calls and clone size come from that table. This sample holds approximately 2.5 million clones; roughly 93% were observed only once. The leading ten clones occupy roughly 0.39% of the sample.

The source of the sample is a study of shared clonotypes between healthy human individuals (dated by TCRdb to 2018 to 2020). Turning to the overall study: The cohort included three men and a couple of women between 18 and 49 years of age. Per donor, three plates each were used for CD4 naive and CD4 memory, two for CD8 naive, and one for CD8 memory. Blood TCR repertoires of five healthy adults were deeply sequenced to estimate repertoire size and the extent of clonotype sharing between individuals. To increase sequencing depth and limit assay-specific biases, different laboratories used diverse techniques to prepare libraries and sequence TCR repertoires. Per donor, leukapheresis produced somewhere between about 0.9 and 9.5 billion PBMCs.

The donors were healthy, HIV-negative adults who had no recently reported acute infections or vaccinations. Only Caucasian adults living in Nashville, Tennessee, USA were represented among the donors. Magnetic negative selection was used to enrich CD4+ T cells, after which naive cells were positively selected on CD45RA and the negative fraction became the memory subset. Blood was obtained by leukapheresis, after which PBMCs were separated by Ficoll-Histopaque density gradient centrifugation and cryopreserved in liquid nitrogen vapor phase. Purity and quantity of every magnetically sorted T cell population were checked by analytical flow cytometry. Genomic DNA was isolated from each sorted fraction and quantified by UV absorbance on a Nanodrop 2000c. The paper as a whole reports these results and caveats: Incomplete sequencing was indicated by rarefaction of sorted-subset datasets, despite the large sequencing depth. Naive subsets generally had larger estimated clonotype richness than memory subsets. Because the study included only a small number of donors, the genetic and exposure-history diversity represented was limited. Only blood was sampled, and tissue TCR repertoires likely differ from those in blood. Higher generation probabilities were observed for clonotypes shared by all four sorted-subset donors than for non-shared clonotypes. When several donors were compared, the shared fraction of clonotypes was around 5% for naive CD4, about 4% for naive CD8, 2.3% for memory CD4, and around 0.4% for memory CD8. Pairwise subsampling led to the expectation that sequencing depth would affect the degree of clonotype sharing among donors.

Taken from the germline V gene, the CDR1 and CDR2 loops are SGHRS and YFSETQ. V is cut back by 0 bases and J by 6 bases, with 5 bases in the junction unmatched. From its cysteine to its phenylalanine, the CDR3 spans 16 amino acids. Only CDR3 DNA is held: 48 bases, read in frame from base 1. Sequencing used naive CD4+ T cells from PBMCs. The cell subset or site label on this specimen signifies: CD45RA+ positively selected. This sequence originates from a young man in good health. Some clones in this sample may be carry-over from other donors' samples. The chain links TRBV5-1 with TRBJ1-4; the central 10 bases match TRBD1. The CDR3 amino acid sequence is: CASSLGQGARDEKLFF. The nucleotide sequence reads as follows: TGCGCCAGCAGCTTGGGACAGGGGGCGCGGGATGAAAAACTGTTTTTT. Reference TRBV5-1 and TRBJ1-4 genes cover what lies past the CDR3, so the full variable domain is KAGVTQTPRYLIKTRGQQVTLSCSPISGHRSVSWYQQTPGQGLQFLFEYFSETQRNKGNFPGRFSGRQFSNSRSEMNVSTLELGDSALYLCASSLGQGARDEKLFFGSGTQLSVL.